These T cell receptor beta chains were read from a single sample in a study of T cell repertoires in ileal Crohn's disease. Measured with immunoSEQ multiplex PCR; TCRdb has only the in-frame clones, and not every one. The sample lists approximately 13,000 clones, approximately 90% seen once, with 3.7% in the top ten. What was sequenced was ileal tissue. Source of these receptors: an adult with Crohn's disease. Each CDR3 is given with its conserved first and last residue. The order of the fields is J gene, clone size, D gene, V gene, CDR3 DNA, CDR3 protein. The D gene is left open where the match is weak. The size field is filled for only some rows; it gives once, few, many or a size class.

TRBJ1-6,few,NA,TRBV7-8,TGTGCCAGCAGCTTAGTGGCTTCAAATAATTCACCCCTCCACTTT,CASSLVASNNSPLHF
TRBJ2-1,NA,NA,TRBV28,TGTGCCAGCAGTAACAGGCGGTATGAGCAGTTCTTC,CASSNRRYEQFF
TRBJ2-7,NA,NA,TRBV7-7,TGTGCCAGCAGCCCGGCGGGGAGCTACGAGCAGTACTTC,CASSPAGSYEQYF
TRBJ2-5,once,NA,TRBV11-2,TGTGCCAGCAGCCACCCGGCCACAGATATAGAGACCCAGTACTTC,CASSHPATDIETQYF
TRBJ2-2,NA,TRBD1,TRBV14,TGTGCCAGCACCGAAGGGGGGACAGGGGGTTCCGGGGAGCTGTTTTTT,CASTEGGTGGSGELFF
TRBJ2-2,NA,TRBD1,TRBV7-2,TGTGCCAGCAGCTGGTTCCGGGACAGGGGAGGCACCGGGGAGCTGTTTTTT,CASSWFRDRGGTGELFF
TRBJ2-7,NA,NA,TRBV10-1,TGCGCCAGCAGTGAGCACTTAGCGCCTTACTGCTCCTACGAGCAGTACTTC,CASSEHLAPYCSYEQYF
TRBJ2-7,once,TRBD1,TRBV19,TGTGCCAGTAGTACTACTCCGGGACAGAGCTCCTACGAGCAGTACTTC,CASSTTPGQSSYEQYF
TRBJ2-5,NA,NA,TRBV4-3,TGCGCCAGCAGCCAAGCGCCGGGCGGGGAGACCCAGTACTTC,CASSQAPGGETQYF
TRBJ1-2,NA,TRBD1,TRBV28,TGTGCCAGCACCTCCTTTCCTGACAGGGGATCTTATGGCTACACCTTC,CASTSFPDRGSYGYTF
TRBJ2-3,NA,TRBD2,TRBV5-1,TGCGCCAGCAGCCGGGGGACTAGCGGGGGGTCGGATACGCAGTATTTT,CASSRGTSGGSDTQYF
TRBJ2-7,once,TRBD1,TRBV7-2,TGTGCCAGCAGCCTACAGGGGGCCTACGAGCAGTACTTC,CASSLQGAYEQYF
TRBJ2-1,NA,TRBD1,TRBV27,TGTGCCAGTCGACAGGGTCCCTACAATGAGCAGTTCTTC,CASRQGPYNEQFF
TRBJ1-4,NA,TRBD1,TRBV4-1,TGCGCCAGCAGCCAAACAGGGGTTAATGAAAAACTGTTTTTT,CASSQTGVNEKLFF
TRBJ2-2,NA,NA,TRBV6-5,TGTGCCAGCAGTTGGGCAGGGCCCACCGGGGAGCTGTTTTTT,CASSWAGPTGELFF
TRBJ1-1,once,NA,TRBV11-1,TGTGCCAGCAGCTGGTCACGGGGCACTGAAGCTTTCTTT,CASSWSRGTEAFF
TRBJ1-3,few,NA,TRBV6-1,TGTGCCAGCAGTGGCAACAGTGGAAACACCATATATTTT,CASSGNSGNTIYF
TRBJ2-3,NA,NA,TRBV4-2,TGTGCCAGCAGCCCCACAATCCCAGCGGAGGATACGCAGTATTTT,CASSPTIPAEDTQYF
TRBJ1-2,NA,NA,TRBV4-1,TGCGCCAGCAGCCAAGTCCAGGGGAGCTATGGCTACACCTTC,CASSQVQGSYGYTF
TRBJ1-1,NA,NA,TRBV7-9,TGTGCCAGCAGCAACAGGGAGAACACTGAAGCTTTCTTT,CASSNRENTEAFF
TRBJ2-7,NA,TRBD2,TRBV19,TGTGCCAGTAGTATTCTCCTAGCGGGAGGTTCCTACGAGCAGTACTTC,CASSILLAGGSYEQYF
TRBJ2-1,NA,NA,TRBV7-2,TGTGCCAGCAGCCCACTAGGTGCTGAGCAGTTCTTC,CASSPLGAEQFF
TRBJ1-5,NA,NA,TRBV7-8,TGTGCCAGCAGCTTAACAGGGCCAAGTCAGCCCCAGCATTTT,CASSLTGPSQPQHF
TRBJ1-1,NA,NA,TRBV30,TGTGCCTGGTCGACAGGTTGGGGCACTGAAGCTTTCTTT,CAWSTGWGTEAFF
TRBJ2-2,NA,TRBD1,TRBV29-1,TGCAGCGCAGAAAGGGACAGGGTAATCGGGGAGCTGTTTTTT,CSAERDRVIGELFF
TRBJ1-1,once,TRBD1,TRBV5-4,TGTGCCAGCAGTCGTTCCCCGTCGTGGACAGGGACGACCACTGAAGCTTTCTTT,CASSRSPSWTGTTTEAFF
TRBJ2-2,once,TRBD1,TRBV5-1,TGCGCCAGCAGCCCAGGGACAGGGTCGGGCACCGGGGAGCTGTTTTTT,CASSPGTGSGTGELFF
TRBJ1-5,NA,TRBD1,TRBV7-2,TGTGCCAGCAGCCCGGGACAGCCACGGCAGCCCCAGCATTTT,CASSPGQPRQPQHF
TRBJ1-2,NA,NA,TRBV11-2,TGTGCCAGCAGCCACTCGGATTTCAGGGGCTACACCTTC,CASSHSDFRGYTF
TRBJ2-5,NA,NA,TRBV2,TGTGCCAGCAGTGCGGGGGAAGAGACCCAGTACTTC,CASSAGEETQYF
TRBJ1-1,NA,NA,TRBV9,TGTGCCAGCAGCGTTACAGAGAATACTGAAGCTTTCTTT,CASSVTENTEAFF
TRBJ2-2,NA,NA,TRBV7-9,TGTGCCAGCAGCCTGGACAGTCCGAACACCGGGGAGCTGTTTTTT,CASSLDSPNTGELFF
TRBJ1-2,NA,NA,TRBV6-1,TGTGCCAGCAGTGTCCTTCGGGGGGGCTACACCTTC,CASSVLRGGYTF
TRBJ1-5,NA,TRBD1,TRBV28,TGTGCCAGCAGTCGGACAGGGACGTTAAGGCCCCAGCATTTT,CASSRTGTLRPQHF
TRBJ1-1,NA,NA,TRBV4-3,TGCGCCAGCAGCCAAGACTCGGTCGGGGAAACTGAAGCTTTCTTT,CASSQDSVGETEAFF
TRBJ2-3,NA,TRBD2,TRBV19,TGTGCCAGTAGCCCGGGACTAGCGGGGGGACGCACAGATACGCAGTATTTT,CASSPGLAGGRTDTQYF
TRBJ2-3,NA,NA,TRBV5-1,TGCGCCAGCAGCTCCACTTTGAGGGTCGTGAGCACAGATACGCAGTATTTT,CASSSTLRVVSTDTQYF
TRBJ1-2,NA,TRBD1,TRBV10-3,TGTGCCATCAGTGAAGGGCAGGGGGCAGGCTATGGCTACACCTTC,CAISEGQGAGYGYTF
TRBJ2-1,NA,NA,TRBV9,TGTGCCAGCAGCGTTAGCGGATACAATGAGCAGTTCTTC,CASSVSGYNEQFF
TRBJ1-2,NA,NA,TRBV10-1,TGCGCCATCCCCAGAGGGGAGGGGTATGGCTACACCTTC,CAIPRGEGYGYTF
TRBJ2-1,NA,NA,TRBV7-7,TGTGCCAGCAGCTTAGGAAGCGGGCGCGGGAATGAGCAGTTCTTC,CASSLGSGRGNEQFF
TRBJ1-5,NA,NA,TRBV10-1,TGCGCCAGCTCCCGCGTACTATCTGGTACCAATCAGCCCCAGCATTTT,CASSRVLSGTNQPQHF
TRBJ2-2,NA,TRBD2,TRBV14,TGTGCCAGCAGCCAAAGGCTAGCGGGAGGCACCGGGGAGCTGTTTTTT,CASSQRLAGGTGELFF
TRBJ2-2,NA,TRBD2,TRBV29-1,TGCAGCGTTGACTCTAGCGGGGCTCGAGGAGGGGAGCTGTTTTTT,CSVDSSGARGGELFF
TRBJ2-2,NA,NA,TRBV4-2,TGTGCCAGCAGCCAAGATGCCTCCTCTAGCGCGAACACCGGGGAGCTGTTTTTT,CASSQDASSSANTGELFF
TRBJ2-3,NA,TRBD2,TRBV7-2,TGTGCCAGCAGCTATCCTAGCGGGAGGGCCCTCGGGACAGATACGCAGTATTTT,CASSYPSGRALGTDTQYF
TRBJ1-2,NA,TRBD1,TRBV10-2,TGCGCCAGCAGTGTCGTAGGGGGCTCGGGAGGCTACACCTTC,CASSVVGGSGGYTF
TRBJ1-1,NA,NA,TRBV19,TGTGCCAGTAGTATTGAGGGAAGCACTGAAGCTTTCTTT,CASSIEGSTEAFF
TRBJ2-7,few,TRBD2,TRBV11-2,TGTGCCAGCAGCTTAGTTGGAGCGGGAGGGCCGAGCGAGCAGTACTTC,CASSLVGAGGPSEQYF
TRBJ2-3,NA,TRBD2,TRBV5-1,TGCGCCAGCAGCCCGACTAGCGGGAGCACAGATACGCAGTATTTT,CASSPTSGSTDTQYF
TRBJ2-5,NA,TRBD2,TRBV29-1,TGCAGCGTGGGGGGGGGCCAAGAGACCCAGTACTTC,CSVGGGQETQYF
TRBJ2-7,once,NA,TRBV19,TGTGCCAGTAGGGAGGGACCAGCCGGCGAGCAGTACTTC,CASREGPAGEQYF
TRBJ2-1,NA,NA,TRBV6-1,TGTGCCAGCAGACAGGGAACTTACAATGAGCAGTTCTTC,CASRQGTYNEQFF
TRBJ1-1,NA,NA,TRBV4-1,TGCGCCAGCAGCCTCCGGGCCGGAAGGCGGGATACTGAAGCTTTCTTT,CASSLRAGRRDTEAFF